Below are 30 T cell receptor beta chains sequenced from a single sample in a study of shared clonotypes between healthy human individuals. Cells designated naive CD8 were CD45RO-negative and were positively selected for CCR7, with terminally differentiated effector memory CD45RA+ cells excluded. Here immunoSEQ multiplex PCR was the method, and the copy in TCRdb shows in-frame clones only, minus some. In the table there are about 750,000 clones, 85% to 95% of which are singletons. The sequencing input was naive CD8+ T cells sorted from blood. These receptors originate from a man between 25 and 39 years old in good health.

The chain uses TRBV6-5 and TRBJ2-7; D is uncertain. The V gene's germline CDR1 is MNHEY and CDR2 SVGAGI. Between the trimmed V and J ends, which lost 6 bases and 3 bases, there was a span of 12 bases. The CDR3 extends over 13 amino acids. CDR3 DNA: TGTGCCAGCAGACTCCCCTACAGCTACGAGCAGTACTTC. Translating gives CASRLPYSYEQYF.

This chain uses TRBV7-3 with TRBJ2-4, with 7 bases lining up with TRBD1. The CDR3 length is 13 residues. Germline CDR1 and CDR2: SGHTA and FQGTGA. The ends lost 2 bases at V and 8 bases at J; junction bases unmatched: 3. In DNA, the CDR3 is TGTGCCAGCAGCTTAGCAGGGGGAGACATTCAGTACTTC. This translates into CASSLAGGDIQYF.

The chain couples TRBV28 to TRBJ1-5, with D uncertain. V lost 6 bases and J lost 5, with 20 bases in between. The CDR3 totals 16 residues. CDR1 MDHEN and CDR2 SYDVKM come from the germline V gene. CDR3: CASSKIREVPYQPQHF. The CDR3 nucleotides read TGTGCCAGCAGCAAAATTAGGGAAGTACCCTATCAGCCCCAGCATTTT. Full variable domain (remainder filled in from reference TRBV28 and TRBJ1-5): DVKVTQSSRYLVKRTGEKVFLECVQDMDHENMFWYRQDPGLGLRLIYFSYDVKMKEKGDIPEGYSVSREKKERFSLILESASTNQTSMYLCASSKIREVPYQPQHFGDGTRLSIL.

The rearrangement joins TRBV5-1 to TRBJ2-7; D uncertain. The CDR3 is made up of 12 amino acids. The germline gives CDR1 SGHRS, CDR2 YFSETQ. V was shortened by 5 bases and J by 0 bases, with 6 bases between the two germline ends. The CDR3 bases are TGCGCCAGCAGGTACGACTCCTACGAGCAGTACTTC. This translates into CASRYDSYEQYF.

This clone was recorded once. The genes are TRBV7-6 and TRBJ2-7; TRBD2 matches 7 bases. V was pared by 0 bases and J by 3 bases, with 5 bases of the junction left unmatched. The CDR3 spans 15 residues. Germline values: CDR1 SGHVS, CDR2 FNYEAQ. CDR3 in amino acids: CASSLASGRNYEQYF. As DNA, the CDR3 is TGTGCCAGCAGCTTAGCTAGCGGGCGAAACTACGAGCAGTACTTC.

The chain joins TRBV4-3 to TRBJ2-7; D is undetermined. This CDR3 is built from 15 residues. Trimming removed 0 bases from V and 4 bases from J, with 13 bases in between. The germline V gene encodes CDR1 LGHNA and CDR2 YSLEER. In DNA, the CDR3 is TGCGCCAGCAGCCAAGAATCCATGGCAGTATACGAGCAGTACTTC. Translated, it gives CASSQESMAVYEQYF.

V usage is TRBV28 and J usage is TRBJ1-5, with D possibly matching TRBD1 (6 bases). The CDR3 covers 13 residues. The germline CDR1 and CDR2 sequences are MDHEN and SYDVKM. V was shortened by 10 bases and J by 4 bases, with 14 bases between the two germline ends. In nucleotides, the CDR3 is TGTGCCACCCACGACAGGCCAAATCAGCCCCAGCATTTT. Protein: CATHDRPNQPQHF.

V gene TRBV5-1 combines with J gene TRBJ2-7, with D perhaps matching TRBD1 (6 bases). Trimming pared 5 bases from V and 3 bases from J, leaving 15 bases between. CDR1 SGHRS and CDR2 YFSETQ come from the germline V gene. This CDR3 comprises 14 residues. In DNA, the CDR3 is TGCGCCAGCAGTGTCAGGGGTCGGGTCTACGAGCAGTACTTC. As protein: CASSVRGRVYEQYF. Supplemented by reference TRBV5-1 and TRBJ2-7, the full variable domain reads KAGVTQTPRYLIKTRGQQVTLSCSPISGHRSVSWYQQTPGQGLQFLFEYFSETQRNKGNFPGRFSGRQFSNSRSEMNVSTLELGDSALYLCASSVRGRVYEQYFGPGTRLTVT.

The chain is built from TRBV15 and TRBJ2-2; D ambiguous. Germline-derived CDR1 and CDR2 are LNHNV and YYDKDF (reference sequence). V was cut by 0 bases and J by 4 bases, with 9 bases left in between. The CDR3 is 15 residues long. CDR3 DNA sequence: TGTGCCACCAGCAGAGATAGATCTTCCACCGGGGAGCTGTTTTTT. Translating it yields CATSRDRSSTGELFF.

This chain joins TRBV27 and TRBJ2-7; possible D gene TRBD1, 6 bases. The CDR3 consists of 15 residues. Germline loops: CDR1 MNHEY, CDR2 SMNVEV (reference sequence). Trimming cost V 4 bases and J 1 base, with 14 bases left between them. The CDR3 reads CASSSNRVLSYEQYF. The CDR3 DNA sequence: TGTGCCAGCAGTTCAAACAGGGTCCTGTCCTACGAGCAGTACTTC.

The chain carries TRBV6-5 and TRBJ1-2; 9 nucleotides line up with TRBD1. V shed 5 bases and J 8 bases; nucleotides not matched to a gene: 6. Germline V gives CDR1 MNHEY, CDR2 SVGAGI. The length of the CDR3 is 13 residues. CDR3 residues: CASSVGQGTGYTF. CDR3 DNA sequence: TGTGCCAGCAGTGTGGGACAGGGAACCGGCTACACCTTC.

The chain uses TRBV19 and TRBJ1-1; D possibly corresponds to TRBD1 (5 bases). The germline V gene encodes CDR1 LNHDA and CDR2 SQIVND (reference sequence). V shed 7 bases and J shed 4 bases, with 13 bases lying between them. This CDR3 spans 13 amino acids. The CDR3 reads CASNQAGGTEAFF. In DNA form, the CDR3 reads TGTGCCAGTAATCAGGCCGGGGGCACTGAAGCTTTCTTT.

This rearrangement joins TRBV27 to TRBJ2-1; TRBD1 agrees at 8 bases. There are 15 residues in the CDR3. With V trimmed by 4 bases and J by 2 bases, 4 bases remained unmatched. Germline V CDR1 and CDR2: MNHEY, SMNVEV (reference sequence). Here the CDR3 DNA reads TGTGCCAGCAGTTCAGGGGGCGTGCCCTACAATGAGCAGTTCTTC. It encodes CASSSGGVPYNEQFF.

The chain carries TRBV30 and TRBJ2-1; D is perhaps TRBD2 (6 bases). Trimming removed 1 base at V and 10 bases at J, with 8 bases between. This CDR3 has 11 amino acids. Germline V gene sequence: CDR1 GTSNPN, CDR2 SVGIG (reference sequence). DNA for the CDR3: TGTGCCTGGAGTGCCAGCGGGGAGCAGTTCTTC. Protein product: CAWSASGEQFF.

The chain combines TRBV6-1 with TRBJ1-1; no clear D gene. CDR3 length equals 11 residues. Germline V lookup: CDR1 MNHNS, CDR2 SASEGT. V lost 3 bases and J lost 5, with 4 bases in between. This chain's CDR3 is CASSDGTEAFF. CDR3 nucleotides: TGTGCCAGCAGTGACGGGACTGAAGCTTTCTTT.

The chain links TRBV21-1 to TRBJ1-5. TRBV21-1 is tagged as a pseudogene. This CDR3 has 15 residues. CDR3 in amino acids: CASSKAGERRQPQHF. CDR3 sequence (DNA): TGTGCCAGCAGCAAAGCGGGTGAAAGACGTCAGCCCCAGCATTTT.

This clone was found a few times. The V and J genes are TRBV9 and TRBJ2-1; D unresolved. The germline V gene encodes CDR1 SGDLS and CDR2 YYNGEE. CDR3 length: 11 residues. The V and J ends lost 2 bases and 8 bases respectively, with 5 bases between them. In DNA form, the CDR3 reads TGTGCCAGCAGCGTGTACGATGAGCAGTTCTTC. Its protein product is CASSVYDEQFF.

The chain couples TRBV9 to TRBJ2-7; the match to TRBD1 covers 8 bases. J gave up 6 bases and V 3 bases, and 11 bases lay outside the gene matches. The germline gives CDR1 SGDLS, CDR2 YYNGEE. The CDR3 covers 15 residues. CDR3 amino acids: CASSELADREVEQYF. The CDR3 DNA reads TGTGCCAGCAGCGAGTTGGCGGACAGGGAAGTCGAGCAGTACTTC.

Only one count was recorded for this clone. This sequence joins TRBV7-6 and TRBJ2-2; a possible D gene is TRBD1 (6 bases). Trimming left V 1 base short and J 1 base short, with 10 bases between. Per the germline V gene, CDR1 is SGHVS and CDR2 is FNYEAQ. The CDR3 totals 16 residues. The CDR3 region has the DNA TGTGCCAGCAGCTTAGATGCAGGGGTGAACACCGGGGAGCTGTTTTTT. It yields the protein CASSLDAGVNTGELFF. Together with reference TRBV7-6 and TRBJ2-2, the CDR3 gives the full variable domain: GAGVSQSPRYKVTKRGQDVALRCDPISGHVSLYWYRQALGQGPEFLTYFNYEAQQDKSGLPNDRFSAERPEGSISTLTIQRTEQRDSAMYRCASSLDAGVNTGELFFGEGSRLTVL.

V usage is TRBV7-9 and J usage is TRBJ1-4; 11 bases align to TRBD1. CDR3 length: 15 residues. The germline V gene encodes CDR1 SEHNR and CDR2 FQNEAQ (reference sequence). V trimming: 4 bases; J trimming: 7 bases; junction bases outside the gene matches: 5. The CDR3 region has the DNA TGTGCCAGCAGCTCGAGGACAGGGGGCGGTGAAAAACTGTTTTTT. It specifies CASSSRTGGGEKLFF.

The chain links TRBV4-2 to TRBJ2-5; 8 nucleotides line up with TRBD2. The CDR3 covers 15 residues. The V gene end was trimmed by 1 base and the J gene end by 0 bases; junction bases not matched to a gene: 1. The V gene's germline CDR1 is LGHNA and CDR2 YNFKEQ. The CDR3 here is CASSQGTSHQETQYF. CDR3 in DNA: TGTGCCAGCAGCCAAGGGACTAGCCACCAAGAGACCCAGTACTTC.

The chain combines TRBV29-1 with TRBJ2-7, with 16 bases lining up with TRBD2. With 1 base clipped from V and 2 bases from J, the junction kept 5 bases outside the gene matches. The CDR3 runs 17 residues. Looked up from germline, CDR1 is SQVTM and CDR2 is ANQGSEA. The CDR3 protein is CSVEVVGLAGGAYEQYF. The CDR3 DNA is TGCAGCGTTGAAGTGGTGGGACTAGCGGGAGGGGCCTACGAGCAGTACTTC.

The CDR3 DNA is TGTGCCAGCAGCTCTAGCGGGGTCCATCGTACCCAGTACTTC. As protein: CASSSSGVHRTQYF. This rearrangement joins TRBV7-6 to TRBJ2-5; 9 bases align to TRBD2. Losses at the gene ends were 4 bases for V and 8 bases for J; bases not matched to a gene: 8. Germline V gene data show CDR1 as SGHVS and CDR2 as FNYEAQ. This CDR3 spans 14 amino acids. Looking up the rest from reference TRBV7-6 and TRBJ2-5 gives the full variable domain: GAGVSQSPRYKVTKRGQDVALRCDPISGHVSLYWYRQALGQGPEFLTYFNYEAQQDKSGLPNDRFSAERPEGSISTLTIQRTEQRDSAMYRCASSSSGVHRTQYFGPGTRLLVL.

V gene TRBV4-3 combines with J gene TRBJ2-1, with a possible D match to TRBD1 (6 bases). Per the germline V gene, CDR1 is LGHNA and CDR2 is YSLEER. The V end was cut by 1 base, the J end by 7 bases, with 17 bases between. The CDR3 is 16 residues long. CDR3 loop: CASSQGMGAPANEQFF. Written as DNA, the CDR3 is TGCGCCAGCAGCCAAGGGATGGGGGCCCCAGCGAATGAGCAGTTCTTC.

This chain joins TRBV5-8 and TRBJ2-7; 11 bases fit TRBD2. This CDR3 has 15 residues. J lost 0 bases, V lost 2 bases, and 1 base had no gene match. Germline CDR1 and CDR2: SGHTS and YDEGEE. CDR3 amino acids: CASSFSGRASYEQYF. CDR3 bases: TGTGCCAGCAGCTTTAGCGGGAGGGCCTCCTACGAGCAGTACTTC.

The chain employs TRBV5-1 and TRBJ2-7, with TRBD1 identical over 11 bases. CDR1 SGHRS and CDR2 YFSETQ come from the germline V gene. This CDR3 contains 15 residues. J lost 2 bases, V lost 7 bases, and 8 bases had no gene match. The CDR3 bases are TGCGCCAGCGACCAAGGGACAGGGGGTCCCTACGAGCAGTACTTC. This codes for CASDQGTGGPYEQYF.

CDR3 amino acids: CASSPMGSYNEQFF. As DNA, the CDR3 is TGTGCCAGCAGCCCGATGGGGAGCTACAATGAGCAGTTCTTC. This chain uses TRBV5-6 with TRBJ2-1; possible D gene TRBD2, 5 bases. CDR3 size: 14 residues. Trimming pared 4 bases from V and 3 bases from J, leaving 11 bases between. Per germline, CDR1 SGHDT and CDR2 YYEEEE.

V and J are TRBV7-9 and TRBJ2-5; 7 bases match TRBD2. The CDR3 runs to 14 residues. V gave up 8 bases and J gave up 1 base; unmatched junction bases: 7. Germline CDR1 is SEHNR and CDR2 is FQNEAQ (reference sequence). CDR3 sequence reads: CASGGSGPQETQYF. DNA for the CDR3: TGTGCCAGCGGAGGTAGCGGGCCCCAAGAGACCCAGTACTTC.

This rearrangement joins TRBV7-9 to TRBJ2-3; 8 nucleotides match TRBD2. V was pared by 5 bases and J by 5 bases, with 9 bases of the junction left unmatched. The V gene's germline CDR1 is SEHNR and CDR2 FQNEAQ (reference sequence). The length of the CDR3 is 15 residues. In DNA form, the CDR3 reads TGTGCCAGCAGCCTCGCCGGGGGGGCGCGAGATACGCAGTATTTT. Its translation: CASSLAGGARDTQYF. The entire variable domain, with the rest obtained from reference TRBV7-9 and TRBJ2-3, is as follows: DTGVSQNPRHKITKRGQNVTFRCDPISEHNRLYWYRQTLGQGPEFLTYFQNEAQLEKSRLLSDRFSAERPKGSFSTLEIQRTEQGDSAMYLCASSLAGGARDTQYFGPGTRLTVL.

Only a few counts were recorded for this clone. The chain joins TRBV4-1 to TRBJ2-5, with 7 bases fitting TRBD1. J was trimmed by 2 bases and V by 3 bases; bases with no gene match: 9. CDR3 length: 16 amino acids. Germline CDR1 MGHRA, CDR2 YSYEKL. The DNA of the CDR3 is TGCGCCAGCAGCCACTCGACAGGGCCGCTACAAGAGACCCAGTACTTC. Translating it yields CASSHSTGPLQETQYF.